This T cell receptor (beta chain) emerged from a study of OX40 agonist ivuxolimab in advanced cancers. As for the study in general: Patient treatment consisted of intravenous ivuxolimab administration every 2 weeks at 0.01 to 10 mg/kg. There were three patients with partial responses, one having hepatocellular carcinoma and two cutaneous melanoma.

Study-wide results and caveats: There were, on average, more expanded clones in CD8+ T cells than in CD4+. In the 0.1 to 3.0 mg/kg range, CD4+ and CD8+ blood T cells had expanded clonally by week 6.

Method: immunoSEQ multiplex PCR; TCRdb's copy keeps in-frame clones and lacks some. The sample includes approximately 40,000 clones, approximately 90% of them seen just once. For this clone: Antigen specificity is unknown.

Trimming pared 6 bases from V and 0 bases from J, leaving 12 bases between. CDR1 and CDR2 (germline): WSHSY, SAAADI. The CDR3 totals 15 residues. The sequenced sample was CD4+ or CD8+ T cells sorted from blood, obtained in a trial of the OX40 agonist ivuxolimab. This TCR was sampled from an adult with an advanced solid tumor such as melanoma, head and neck, liver or kidney cancer. The chain couples TRBV10-2 to TRBJ2-1, with D maybe TRBD2 (5 bases). In DNA, the CDR3 is TGCGCCAGCAGGGGCGAGCGGAGCTCCTACAATGAGCAGTTCTTC. This codes for CASRGERSSYNEQFF.